These 15 T cell receptor beta chains were sequenced from one sample in a study of blood T cell repertoires in COVID-19. Measured with immunoSEQ multiplex PCR; TCRdb has only the in-frame clones, and not every one. The sample has tens of thousands of clones, roughly 87% seen once; the top ten hold 0.4% to 0.55%. Input material: peripheral blood. The receptor source for this set is a man aged 45-65 years with COVID-19, enrolled during active disease.

The chain recombines TRBV5-1 with TRBJ2-5, with TRBD2 identical over 14 bases. Trimming at V came to 0 bases and at J to 2 bases, leaving 3 bases not matched to a gene. Germline assignment: CDR1 SGHRS and CDR2 YFSETQ. This CDR3 is built from 17 residues. The CDR3, as DNA: TGCGCCAGCAGCTTGGGACTAGCGGGAGGGAGGCAAGAGACCCAGTACTTC. Translation gives CASSLGLAGGRQETQYF. The whole variable domain, remainder taken from reference TRBV5-1 and TRBJ2-5, is KAGVTQTPRYLIKTRGQQVTLSCSPISGHRSVSWYQQTPGQGLQFLFEYFSETQRNKGNFPGRFSGRQFSNSRSEMNVSTLELGDSALYLCASSLGLAGGRQETQYFGPGTRLLVL.

This clone is a singleton in its sample. The chain combines TRBV21-1 with TRBJ2-1; the DNA was not used to check the table's D call, TRBD2. TRBV21-1 is an annotated pseudogene. The CDR3 extends over 14 amino acids. Here the CDR3 reads CASSKARRDYEQFF. The CDR3 DNA reads TGTGCCAGCAGCAAAGCGCGGCGGGACTATGAGCAGTTCTTC.

The chain couples TRBV29-1 to TRBJ2-7; 7 bases map to TRBD1. Germline values: CDR1 SQVTM, CDR2 ANQGSEA. J gave up 0 bases and V 4 bases, and 3 bases lay outside the gene matches. This CDR3 contains 13 residues. CDR3: CSVVQGSSYEQYF. CDR3 sequence (DNA): TGCAGCGTTGTACAGGGGTCCTCCTACGAGCAGTACTTC.

This rearrangement joins TRBV2 to TRBJ2-7; no clear D gene. This CDR3 contains 14 residues. The germline V gene encodes CDR1 SNHLY and CDR2 FYNNEI. V gave up 7 bases and J gave up 1 base, with 14 bases separating them. The CDR3 loop is CASKSSEFSYEQYF. CDR3 DNA sequence: TGTGCCAGCAAGTCGAGCGAGTTTTCCTACGAGCAGTACTTC.

The chain carries TRBV19 and TRBJ1-1; D possibly corresponds to TRBD1 (5 bases). Germline-derived CDR1 and CDR2 are LNHDA and SQIVND (reference sequence). The CDR3 extends over 15 amino acids. Trimming stripped 1 base from V and 3 bases from J, with 12 bases between. Written as DNA, the CDR3 is TGTGCCAGTAGTATAGGCAGGGATTGGGACACTGAAGCTTTCTTT. It yields the protein CASSIGRDWDTEAFF.

This rearrangement joins TRBV9 to TRBJ1-1, with a possible D match to TRBD1 (6 bases). This CDR3 comprises 14 residues. The germline V and J ends were trimmed by 0 bases and 5 bases, with 11 bases remaining between them. Germline assignment: CDR1 SGDLS and CDR2 YYNGEE. The CDR3 DNA reads TGTGCCAGCAGCGTAGTGGGGGCTCAAACTGAAGCTTTCTTT. Protein product: CASSVVGAQTEAFF.

The genes are TRBV15 and TRBJ2-7, with TRBD1 matching 7 bases. The CDR3 length is 17 residues. V lost 0 bases to trimming and J lost 0 bases; unmatched junction nucleotides: 8. Looked up from germline, CDR1 is LNHNV and CDR2 is YYDKDF (reference sequence). The CDR3 sequence: CATSRDLSTGPSYEQYF. The CDR3 nucleotides are TGTGCCACCAGCAGAGATCTGTCGACAGGGCCCTCCTACGAGCAGTACTTC.

This sequence joins TRBV4-2 and TRBJ2-5; the D is unclear. The V gene lost 0 bases and the J gene lost 3 bases, with 14 bases spanning the gap. Germline lookup yields CDR1 LGHNA and CDR2 YNFKEQ. The CDR3 has 16 amino acids. The CDR3 protein is CASSQDQRYFEETQYF. Written as DNA, the CDR3 is TGTGCCAGCAGCCAAGATCAGCGCTACTTCGAAGAGACCCAGTACTTC.

A few counts support this clone. The chain carries TRBV5-1 and TRBJ1-1; no firm D call. Per the germline V gene, CDR1 is SGHRS and CDR2 is YFSETQ. Trimming removed 0 bases at V and 1 base at J, with 7 bases between. There are 14 residues in the CDR3. The CDR3 here is CASSLVSGNTEAFF. The DNA of the CDR3 is TGCGCCAGCAGCTTGGTGTCGGGGAACACTGAAGCTTTCTTT.

This chain links TRBV14 with TRBJ2-7, with 14 positions matching TRBD2. V gave up 1 base and J gave up 1 base; unmatched junction bases: 12. Germline V CDR1 and CDR2: SGHDN, FVKESK. This CDR3 has 20 amino acids. The CDR3 DNA reads as TGTGCCAGCAGCCAAGCCTTGGGACTAGCGGGAGATTTAGGTTCCTACGAGCAGTACTTC. It codes for CASSQALGLAGDLGSYEQYF.

The chain recombines TRBV6-5 with TRBJ2-3, with 7 positions matching TRBD1. The CDR3 consists of 13 residues. The V segment lost 6 bases and the J segment 5 bases; nucleotides outside the gene matches: 5. The germline gives CDR1 MNHEY, CDR2 SVGAGI. CDR3 residues: CASRSTGEDTQYF. CDR3 nucleotide sequence: TGTGCCAGCAGATCAACAGGGGAAGATACGCAGTATTTT.

The chain combines TRBV10-3 with TRBJ2-1; 13 bases map to TRBD2. CDR3 size: 15 residues. The V gene's germline CDR1 is ENHRY and CDR2 SYGVKD. The trim removed 6 bases at V and 9 bases at J, leaving 8 bases unmatched. In nucleotides, the CDR3 is TGTGCCATCAGGACCGGACTAGCGGGAGCAGGTGAGCAGTTCTTC. It specifies CAIRTGLAGAGEQFF.

The chain has TRBV6-1 and TRBJ1-4; the D gene is possibly TRBD1 (5 bases). Germline CDR1 and CDR2: MNHNS and SASEGT. CDR3 size: 17 residues. V lost 1 base and J lost 0, with 12 bases in between. CDR3 coding DNA: TGTGCCAGCAGTGAAGGGAGGGGCTATGCAACTAATGAAAAACTGTTTTTT. Protein: CASSEGRGYATNEKLFF.

With regard to this clone: A junction boundary mismatches the germline segment, possibly from a read error. The CDR3 reads CASSLVGEVNQPQHF. CDR3 sequence (DNA): TGTGCCAGCAGTTTAGTGGGGGAGGTCAATCAGCCCCAGCATTTT. V and J are TRBV7-2 and TRBJ1-5; D perhaps matches TRBD1 (5 bases). Germline V gene data show CDR1 as SGHTA and CDR2 as FQGNSA. This CDR3 is built from 15 residues.

The V call is TRBV19, the J call TRBJ1-2; 10 bases match TRBD1. Trimming removed 3 bases from V and 7 bases from J; junction bases left unmatched: 17. Germline assignment: CDR1 LNHDA and CDR2 SQIVND (reference sequence). The CDR3 has 18 amino acids. The CDR3 bases are TGTGCCAGTAGTATCGGGACAGGGGAGAACCTCAAGGGGGGTGGCTACACCTTC. Protein product: CASSIGTGENLKGGGYTF.